This T cell receptor (beta chain) appears in the sequencing data of a study of molecular identifiers for immune sequencing clone quantification. The CDR3 has 13 residues. V gave up 3 bases and J gave up 2 bases, with 6 bases separating them. CDR1 MNHEY and CDR2 SMNVEV come from the germline V gene (reference sequence). Comments on this clonotype: Antigen specificity is unknown.

TCRdb itself ran the PCR reads through MiXCR, one entry per CDR3 protein. The profile shows 90,000 or so distinct CDR3 sequences, more than 20% of them singletons. Study observations and caveats: Clone sizes that are highly expanded could be underestimated when identical TCR molecules share a barcode.

The chain employs TRBV27 and TRBJ2-3; D unclear. The sequencing sample was made of naive CD8+ T cells from blood, with Jurkat cell RNA spiked in. Subset noted: FACS-sorted CD8+CD4-CCR7+CD45RA+ naive T cells. This clonotype was sampled from a human donor in good health. Some libraries in this study had Jurkat cell RNA spiked in. The CDR3 protein is CASSFNITDTQYF. CDR3 nucleotides: TGTGCCAGCAGTTTTAACATCACAGATACGCAGTATTTT.